One and the same sample provided the 28 T cell receptor beta chains below, sequenced in a study of T-cell memory formation after mild COVID-19. TCRdb independently ran MiXCR on the 5' RACE reads; one entry per CDR3 protein. Among about 340,000 distinct CDR3 sequences listed, 20% to 25% were seen once. What was sequenced was PBMCs or a T cell subset sorted from them (not recorded which). All receptors come from an adult woman who had mild COVID-19 (a few samples of this study predate the infection). Cell type and time point are not known.

This chain links TRBV7-9 with TRBJ1-5; TRBD1 agrees at 7 bases. The germline V gene has CDR1 SEHNR and CDR2 FQNEAQ (reference sequence). V dropped 1 base and J dropped 3; count of bases not matched to a gene: 12. This CDR3 has 18 amino acids. CDR3 amino acids: CASSLVVLGRGDNQPQHF. For the CDR3, the DNA is TGTGCCAGCAGCTTAGTTGTCCTGGGCAGGGGGGACAATCAGCCCCAGCATTTT.

The V call is TRBV18, the J call TRBJ2-5, with D possibly called TRBD1 or TRBD2 (5 bases each). Germline V CDR1 and CDR2: KGHSH, LQKENI. There are 15 residues in the CDR3. Trimming left V 4 bases short and J 5 bases short, with 17 bases between. This CDR3 is CASSHPWDRWETQYF. CDR3 bases: TGTGCCAGCTCACACCCGTGGGACCGCTGGGAGACCCAGTACTTC.

The chain carries TRBV5-1 and TRBJ2-7; a possible D gene is TRBD2 (5 bases). The CDR3 runs 12 residues. Germline CDR1 is SGHRS and CDR2 is YFSETQ. The V end lost 4 bases, the J end lost 7 bases, and 12 bases lay between the germline ends. CDR3 bases: TGCGCCAGCAGCGAGTCCCCGGGAGAGCAGTACTTC. As protein: CASSESPGEQYF.

This clonotype turned up a few times. The chain combines TRBV5-6 with TRBJ1-1; D is uncertain. With 2 bases removed from V and 0 bases from J, the gap between germline ends came to 11 bases. Germline CDR1 is SGHDT and CDR2 is YYEEEE. The CDR3 loop spans 15 amino acids. The CDR3 DNA is TGTGCCAGCAGCTTCTGGGCGGCGCTGAACACTGAAGCTTTCTTT. Encoded protein: CASSFWAALNTEAFF.

V gene TRBV5-1 combines with J gene TRBJ2-7, with a tentative D call TRBD2 (5 bases). Trimming left V 2 bases short and J 4 bases short, with 22 bases between. The CDR3 length is 17 residues. Germline V gene data show CDR1 as SGHRS and CDR2 as YFSETQ. The CDR3 DNA reads as TGCGCCAGCAGCTTTGAGGGTAACCGCCCTCTTAAATACGAGCAGTACTTC. Its protein is CASSFEGNRPLKYEQYF.

The chain recombines TRBV7-2 with TRBJ2-5, with D perhaps matching TRBD1 (5 bases). Trimming removed 4 bases at V and 3 bases at J, with 9 bases between. Germline V CDR1 and CDR2: SGHTA, FQGNSA. The CDR3 runs to 13 residues. The CDR3 protein is CASSSWGKETQYF. Written as DNA, the CDR3 is TGTGCCAGCAGCTCATGGGGCAAAGAGACCCAGTACTTC.

This clonotype appeared many times. The rearrangement uses TRBV27 and TRBJ2-3; 8 nucleotides align to TRBD2. Germline loops: CDR1 MNHEY, CDR2 SMNVEV (reference sequence). The CDR3 has 16 residues. The V gene end was trimmed by 5 bases and the J gene end by 2 bases; junction bases not matched to a gene: 9. CDR3 residues: CASSPLGLVPTDTQYF. For the CDR3, the DNA is TGTGCCAGCAGTCCACTGGGACTAGTACCCACAGATACGCAGTATTTT.

This clonotype showed up just a few times. V usage is TRBV6-5 and J usage is TRBJ2-1; 7 bases line up with TRBD2. Germline V gene data show CDR1 as MNHEY and CDR2 as SVGAGI. The J segment lost 4 bases and the V segment lost 6 bases, leaving 9 bases of the junction unmatched. The CDR3 extends over 15 amino acids. DNA for the CDR3: TGTGCCAGCAGCTCCCTTGGGGGGGTGTACAATGAGCAGTTCTTC. As protein: CASSSLGGVYNEQFF.

This clonotype was found a few times. This chain connects TRBV4-1 to TRBJ1-2; TRBD1 agrees at 8 bases. The germline V gene has CDR1 MGHRA and CDR2 YSYEKL. Losses at the gene ends were 0 bases for V and 5 bases for J; bases not matched to a gene: 8. CDR3 length equals 16 residues. The CDR3 region has the DNA TGCGCCAGCAGCCAAGATCTGGCACAGGGGGAATATGGCTACACCTTC. This codes for CASSQDLAQGEYGYTF.

The sample holds a few counts of this clonotype. The CDR3 is CASRPGGAIGEQYF. The CDR3, as DNA: TGCGCCAGCAGGCCCGGGGGGGCAATAGGCGAGCAGTACTTC. V usage is TRBV4-1 and J usage is TRBJ2-7; 8 bases line up with TRBD2. The ends lost 6 bases at V and 6 bases at J; junction bases unmatched: 10. CDR1 MGHRA and CDR2 YSYEKL come from the germline V gene. The CDR3 has 14 amino acids.

The chain has TRBV12-3 or TRBV12-4 and TRBJ1-2; 8 nucleotides agree with TRBD1. There are 18 residues in the CDR3. Losses at the gene ends were 0 bases for V and 0 bases for J; bases not matched to a gene: 9. The CDR3 spells CASSLAQMTGAPNYGYTF. DNA for the CDR3: TGTGCCAGCAGTTTAGCCCAGATGACAGGGGCACCTAACTATGGCTACACCTTC.

The V and J genes are TRBV4-1 and TRBJ2-2, with unresolved D. Germline values: CDR1 MGHRA, CDR2 YSYEKL. Between the trimmed V and J ends, which lost 2 bases and 8 bases, there was a span of 15 bases. The CDR3 length is 15 residues. The CDR3 DNA reads TGCGCCAGCAGCCAAACCGACAAGTATCCGGGGGAGCTGTTTTTT. This translates into CASSQTDKYPGELFF.

This clonotype has more than one count but fewer than ten. This chain links TRBV3-1 with TRBJ2-3; TRBD1 is a possible D gene (6 bases). CDR3 size: 13 residues. Trimming shortened V by 8 bases and J by 4 bases, and 13 bases separated the two germline ends. Germline assignment: CDR1 LGHDT and CDR2 YNNKEL (reference sequence). The CDR3 DNA follows: TGTGCCAGCCGTTCCAGGGGCGCAGATACGCAGTATTTT. Translated, it gives CASRSRGADTQYF.

The chain is built from TRBV7-3 and TRBJ2-1; D unresolved. V lost 4 bases and J lost 0, with 4 bases in between. Germline CDR1 SGHTA, CDR2 FQGTGA. The CDR3 has 13 amino acids. The CDR3: CASSSASYNEQFF. The CDR3 DNA reads TGTGCCAGCAGCTCCGCCTCCTACAATGAGCAGTTCTTC.

This sequence joins TRBV5-6 and TRBJ2-7, with 12 bases that match TRBD1. Germline V gives CDR1 SGHDT, CDR2 YYEEEE. There are 14 residues in the CDR3. The V and J ends lost 4 bases and 6 bases, in that order; junction bases with no gene match: 5. The DNA of the CDR3 is TGTGCCAGCAGCCAAGGGACAGGGGGCGCCGAGCAGTACTTC. It translates to CASSQGTGGAEQYF. Full variable domain (outside the CDR3, taken from reference TRBV5-6 and TRBJ2-7): DAGVTQSPTHLIKTRGQQVTLRCSPKSGHDTVSWYQQALGQGPQFIFQYYEEEERQRGNFPDRFSGHQFPNYSSELNVNALLLGDSALYLCASSQGTGGAEQYFGPGTRLTVT.

The genes are TRBV4-1 and TRBJ1-2; D gene uncertain. Germline values: CDR1 MGHRA, CDR2 YSYEKL. V dropped 0 bases and J dropped 3 bases, with 11 bases sitting between them. CDR3 size: 15 residues. The CDR3 loop reads CASSQDWQVYYGYTF. CDR3 sequence (DNA): TGCGCCAGCAGCCAAGATTGGCAGGTCTACTATGGCTACACCTTC.

The V call is TRBV6-1, the J call TRBJ2-7; 11 nucleotides align to TRBD2. V shed 4 bases and J 0 bases; nucleotides not matched to a gene: 8. The germline CDR1 and CDR2 sequences are MNHNS and SASEGT. The CDR3 covers 17 residues. CDR3 sequence (DNA): TGTGCCAGCAGTGTCCCGGGACTAGCGGCCAGCTCCTACGAGCAGTACTTC. Its translation is CASSVPGLAASSYEQYF.

The chain combines TRBV5-1 with TRBJ1-2; 11 bases align to TRBD1. The junction had 14 bases not matched to a gene; V was cut back by 5 bases and J by 8 bases. Looked up from germline, CDR1 is SGHRS and CDR2 is YFSETQ. The CDR3 has 16 residues. CDR3 sequence reads: CASRVRSGQGADGYTF. CDR3 nucleotide sequence: TGCGCCAGCAGGGTCCGAAGTGGACAGGGGGCGGACGGCTACACCTTC.

This clonotype was found a few times. The chain couples TRBV20-1 to TRBJ2-5; D not certain. CDR3 size: 13 residues. Germline V gene sequence: CDR1 DFQATT, CDR2 SNEGSKA (reference sequence). The germline V and J ends were trimmed by 3 bases and 2 bases, with 10 bases remaining between them. This chain's CDR3 is CSASGLLQETQYF. In nucleotides, the CDR3 is TGCAGTGCTAGTGGGCTTCTACAAGAGACCCAGTACTTC.

The chain employs TRBV12-3 or TRBV12-4 and TRBJ2-4; D may be TRBD1 or TRBD2 (6 bases each). With 8 bases removed from V and 9 bases from J, the gap between germline ends came to 20 bases. The CDR3 is 14 amino acids. CDR3 coding DNA: TGTGCCAGCCGACCTCCCATAGGGGGAGGCATTCAGTACTTC. Translation: CASRPPIGGGIQYF.

V gene TRBV7-9 combines with J gene TRBJ2-7; maybe TRBD2 (6 bases). Trimming cost V 10 bases and J 2 bases, with 15 bases left between them. The CDR3 consists of 13 residues. Germline V gene data show CDR1 as SEHNR and CDR2 as FQNEAQ (reference sequence). The CDR3 nucleotides are TGTGCCACCGAACGGGACTTCCCCTACGAGCAGTACTTC. Protein: CATERDFPYEQYF.

This clonotype was observed many times. J is TRBJ2-3 and V is TRBV18; 13 nucleotides agree with TRBD2. This CDR3 contains 18 residues. From germline, CDR1 is KGHSH and CDR2 LQKENI. Trimming at V came to 4 bases and at J to 3 bases, leaving 10 bases not matched to a gene. CDR3 sequence: CASSLRTSGGRPTDTQYF. CDR3 nucleotides: TGTGCCAGCTCACTCCGGACTAGCGGGGGCCGACCGACAGATACGCAGTATTTT. The full variable domain, rest sourced from reference TRBV18 and TRBJ2-3, is NAGVMQNPRHLVRRRGQEARLRCSPMKGHSHVYWYRQLPEEGLKFMVYLQKENIIDESGMPKERFSAEFPKEGPSILRIQQVVRGDSAAYFCASSLRTSGGRPTDTQYFGPGTRLTVL.

CDR3 in amino acids: CASSLNPGGSYNEQFF. The CDR3 nucleotides are TGTGCCAGCAGCTTGAATCCGGGAGGCTCCTACAATGAGCAGTTCTTC. V gene TRBV7-3 combines with J gene TRBJ2-1; TRBD2 agrees at 7 bases. This CDR3 is 16 amino acids long. V gave up 3 bases and J gave up 0 bases; unmatched junction bases: 5. CDR1 is SGHTA and CDR2 is FQGTGA in the germline V gene.

The CDR3 DNA is TGCAGCGTTGAAGATCCCAGACGGGCAGATACGCAGTATTTT. Translation: CSVEDPRRADTQYF. This chain uses TRBV29-1 with TRBJ2-3; D is undetermined. In germline, CDR1 is SQVTM, CDR2 ANQGSEA. The CDR3 has 14 amino acids. The V end lost 0 bases, the J end lost 4 bases, and 11 bases lay between the germline ends.

V usage is TRBV4-3 and J usage is TRBJ2-5; D tentatively fits TRBD1 or TRBD2 (5 bases each). CDR3 size: 12 residues. Germline CDR1 and CDR2: LGHNA and YSLEER. The V end was cut by 8 bases, the J end by 5 bases, with 12 bases between. This chain's CDR3 is CASGDLRETQYF. The CDR3 coding sequence is TGCGCCAGCGGGGACCTACGGGAGACCCAGTACTTC.

This clonotype has more than one count but fewer than ten. The genes are TRBV7-3 and TRBJ2-6; D is possibly TRBD2 (6 bases). Germline values: CDR1 SGHTA, CDR2 FQGTGA. Trimming stripped 2 bases from V and 0 bases from J, with 8 bases between. The CDR3 is 16 amino acids. CDR3 DNA: TGTGCCAGCAGCTTAGGGGGGTTCTCTGGGGCCAACGTCCTGACTTTC. This codes for CASSLGGFSGANVLTF.

This clonotype has a count of ten or more. The rearrangement joins TRBV6-5 to TRBJ2-1; 11 bases are a match to TRBD2. Per the germline V gene, CDR1 is MNHEY and CDR2 is SVGAGI. V lost 0 bases and J lost 3; bases outside the gene matches: 4. There are 17 residues in the CDR3. The CDR3, as DNA: TGTGCCAGCAGTTACTCTAGCGGGGGGGCAAGCTACAATGAGCAGTTCTTC. Encoded protein: CASSYSSGGASYNEQFF.

The V call is TRBV18, the J call TRBJ2-7; the match to TRBD1 covers 7 bases. V dropped 4 bases and J dropped 2; count of bases not matched to a gene: 5. Germline V CDR1 and CDR2: KGHSH, LQKENI. This CDR3 has 14 residues. The CDR3 bases are TGTGCCAGCTCACTATACGGACAGGCCTACGAGCAGTACTTC. Its protein is CASSLYGQAYEQYF.